The 26 T cell receptor beta chains in this list originate from one sample, sequenced in a study of cytomegalovirus exposure and HLA in healthy donors. TCRdb keeps only in-frame clones here, not all; method: immunoSEQ multiplex PCR. The sample contains 150,000 to 200,000 clones, 90% to 97% of which appear only once. Material: PBMCs. The origin of the receptors is a woman under 30 in good health and CMV-seronegative.

This chain connects TRBV6-5 to TRBJ2-2; 7 bases map to TRBD1. Germline V gene sequence: CDR1 MNHEY, CDR2 SVGAGI. After removal of 8 bases from V and 6 bases from J, the junction contained 9 bases not matched to a gene. The CDR3 totals 14 residues. The CDR3 loop is CASRGRGSAGELFF. The CDR3 nucleotides read TGTGCCAGCCGCGGCAGGGGGAGCGCCGGGGAGCTGTTTTTT.

The count of this clone is one. V is TRBV11-1 and J is TRBJ2-7; the D is unclear. Trimming removed 1 base at V and 6 bases at J, with 4 bases between. Germline lookup yields CDR1 SGHAT and CDR2 FQDESV (reference sequence). CDR3 length equals 11 residues. The CDR3 DNA reads as TGTGCCAGCAGCTTAGGGCCCGAGCAGTACTTC. Translated, it gives CASSLGPEQYF.

V and J are TRBV7-2 and TRBJ1-4; the D gene is possibly TRBD1 (5 bases). CDR1 and CDR2 (germline): SGHTA, FQGNSA. The CDR3 covers 15 residues. Trimming pared 5 bases from V and 3 bases from J, leaving 13 bases between. The DNA of the CDR3 is TGTGCCAGCAGCACAAGACAGTTAGCTAATGAAAAACTGTTTTTT. It specifies CASSTRQLANEKLFF.

The CDR3 DNA reads as TGCGCCAGCAGCCAAGCTCCGGGACAGGTGAACACCGGGGAGCTGTTTTTT. It yields the protein CASSQAPGQVNTGELFF. The V gene is TRBV4-3, the J gene TRBJ2-2; 8 bases match TRBD1. Trimming removed 1 base from V and 1 base from J; junction bases left unmatched: 5. Germline V gene sequence: CDR1 LGHNA, CDR2 YSLEER. The CDR3 contains 17 residues.

Turning to this clone: This same CDR3 is encoded by further DNA sequences in the sample. The chain has TRBV9 and TRBJ2-1; no reliable D call. V was cut by 0 bases and J by 0 bases, with 13 bases left in between. Germline V gene lookup returns CDR1 SGDLS and CDR2 YYNGEE. This CDR3 comprises 17 residues. The DNA of the CDR3 is TGTGCCAGCAGCGTAGTAGGTAGCCCGAGCTCCTACAATGAGCAGTTCTTC. Protein sequence: CASSVVGSPSSYNEQFF. Filled out from reference TRBV9 and TRBJ2-1, the complete variable domain reads DSGVTQTPKHLITATGQRVTLRCSPRSGDLSVYWYQQSLDQGLQFLIQYYNGEERAKGNILERFSAQQFPDLHSELNLSSLELGDSALYFCASSVVGSPSSYNEQFFGPGTRLTVL.

V is TRBV4-1 and J is TRBJ1-1; 11 nucleotides line up with TRBD1. Germline V gene sequence: CDR1 MGHRA, CDR2 YSYEKL. J lost 4 bases, V lost 3 bases, and 4 bases had no gene match. CDR3 length: 15 residues. CDR3 amino acids: CASSHSGTGGTEAFF. CDR3 bases: TGCGCCAGCAGCCACTCCGGGACAGGGGGCACTGAAGCTTTCTTT.

The CDR3 spells CASSRTGPGNTIYF. CDR3 nucleotides: TGTGCCAGCAGTCGCACAGGGCCTGGAAACACCATATATTTT. J is TRBJ1-3 and V is TRBV6-5; tentative D call: TRBD1 (6 bases). The ends were cut back, 5 bases at V and 2 bases at J, with 10 bases in the middle. The CDR3 totals 14 residues. CDR1 MNHEY and CDR2 SVGAGI come from the germline V gene.

V gene TRBV5-6 combines with J gene TRBJ2-7; 7 nucleotides agree with TRBD1. Germline CDR1 and CDR2: SGHDT and YYEEEE. Losses at the gene ends were 3 bases for V and 2 bases for J; bases not matched to a gene: 5. CDR3 size: 14 residues. The CDR3 is CASSSGTVPYEQYF. CDR3 nucleotide sequence: TGTGCCAGCAGCTCCGGGACAGTACCCTACGAGCAGTACTTC.

The DNA for the CDR3 is TGTGCCAGCAGTTACTCGATTAGCGGGGGGGAAGATACGCAGTATTTT. It encodes CASSYSISGGEDTQYF. The rearrangement joins TRBV6-5 to TRBJ2-3, with 11 positions matching TRBD2. The J segment lost 5 bases and the V segment lost 0 bases, leaving 4 bases of the junction unmatched. The CDR3 spans 16 residues. Germline loops: CDR1 MNHEY, CDR2 SVGAGI.

The chain couples TRBV12-5 to TRBJ2-1; unclear D gene. V dropped 5 bases and J dropped 4 bases, with 12 bases sitting between them. Germline V gene data show CDR1 as LGHNT and CDR2 as FRNRAP. CDR3 length equals 14 residues. CDR3 nucleotide sequence: TGTGCTAGTGGTCCGGGTCTGGTGTACAATGAGCAGTTCTTC. This sequence encodes CASGPGLVYNEQFF.

The rearrangement links TRBV7-6 to TRBJ2-1, with D maybe TRBD1 (7 bases). This CDR3 contains 13 residues. The ends were cut back, 5 bases at V and 7 bases at J, with 12 bases in the middle. Germline lookup yields CDR1 SGHVS and CDR2 FNYEAQ. The CDR3 sequence: CASSGGTENEQFF. Here the CDR3 DNA reads TGTGCCAGCAGCGGGGGGACAGAAAATGAGCAGTTCTTC.

The genes are TRBV7-2 and TRBJ1-1; D ambiguous. From germline, CDR1 is SGHTA and CDR2 FQGNSA. V was cut by 5 bases and J by 4 bases, with 20 bases left in between. This CDR3 contains 16 residues. The CDR3 nucleotides are TGTGCCAGCAGCCCTCATACCCCGCACCTCGGCACTGAAGCTTTCTTT. This encodes CASSPHTPHLGTEAFF.

The chain has TRBV6-1 and TRBJ2-2; D ambiguous. V lost 5 bases and J lost 5, with 6 bases in between. In germline, CDR1 is MNHNS, CDR2 SASEGT. The CDR3 has 12 amino acids. The CDR3 sequence: CASSLPTGELFF. The CDR3 nucleotides read TGTGCCAGCAGTCTACCAACCGGGGAGCTGTTTTTT.

Note on this clone: Other nucleotide sequences in the sample specify the same CDR3. The chain recombines TRBV9 with TRBJ1-1, with D hard to call. The germline CDR1 and CDR2 sequences are SGDLS and YYNGEE. This CDR3 contains 13 residues. Trimming removed 0 bases at V and 5 bases at J, with 8 bases between. CDR3 region: CASSVGAGTEAFF. CDR3 bases: TGTGCCAGCAGCGTAGGGGCGGGGACTGAAGCTTTCTTT.

The chain couples TRBV11-3 to TRBJ2-1, with D possibly being TRBD1 (5 bases). V lost 5 bases, J lost 0 bases, and 11 bases lay in between. There are 15 residues in the CDR3. Germline-derived CDR1 and CDR2 are SGHNT and YENEEA. The CDR3 sequence is CASSLRQTSYNEQFF. DNA for the CDR3: TGTGCCAGCAGCCTGCGACAGACCTCCTACAATGAGCAGTTCTTC.

The count of this clone is one. The chain has TRBV5-6 and TRBJ1-3, with no clear D. The CDR3 sequence is 15 residues long. V lost 0 bases to trimming and J lost 0 bases, with 7 bases between them. CDR1 and CDR2 from the germline V gene are SGHDT and YYEEEE. CDR3 residues: CASSLVSGSGNTIYF. The CDR3 DNA is TGTGCCAGCAGCTTGGTATCGGGCTCTGGAAACACCATATATTTT.

The chain links TRBV21-1 to TRBJ2-6; TRBD1 is the table's D call, not checked against the DNA. TRBV21-1 is designated a pseudogene. The CDR3 is 17 residues long. DNA for the CDR3: TGTGCCAGATTGCCGGGACAGGGGGCGACAGGGGCCAACGTCCTGACTTTC. Amino acids: CARLPGQGATGANVLTF.

The chain employs TRBV9 and TRBJ2-1; D possibly corresponds to TRBD1 (6 bases). The V end was cut by 4 bases, the J end by 7 bases, with 18 bases between. The CDR3 totals 15 residues. Germline V gene data show CDR1 as SGDLS and CDR2 as YYNGEE. CDR3 sequence (DNA): TGTGCCAGCAGCTCCAGGTGGGGGCCTGGGAATGAGCAGTTCTTC. This sequence encodes CASSSRWGPGNEQFF.

This chain links TRBV5-1 with TRBJ1-6; D is ambiguous. Germline values: CDR1 SGHRS, CDR2 YFSETQ. The V end was cut by 4 bases, the J end by 6 bases, with 11 bases between. The CDR3 has 14 residues. The CDR3 protein is CASSNPGSNSPLHF. CDR3 sequence (DNA): TGCGCCAGCAGCAATCCAGGATCTAATTCACCCCTCCACTTT. Based on the CDR3 plus reference TRBV5-1 and TRBJ1-6, the full variable domain is KAGVTQTPRYLIKTRGQQVTLSCSPISGHRSVSWYQQTPGQGLQFLFEYFSETQRNKGNFPGRFSGRQFSNSRSEMNVSTLELGDSALYLCASSNPGSNSPLHFGNGTRLTVT.

On this clone itself: The junction and the germline gene differ at one end; a read error may be behind it. The chain carries TRBV9 and TRBJ1-2, with 8 bases that match TRBD1. The CDR3 is 12 residues long. Germline V gene data show CDR1 as SGDLS and CDR2 as YYNGEE. CDR3 in amino acids: CASSVGTGPPAF. CDR3 sequence (DNA): TGTGCCAGCAGCGTCGGGACAGGACCCCCTGCCTTC.

This sequence joins TRBV7-2 and TRBJ1-1, with D unresolved. Trimming cost V 2 bases and J 7 bases, with 11 bases left between them. From germline, CDR1 is SGHTA and CDR2 FQGNSA. This CDR3 spans 13 amino acids. CDR3 nucleotides: TGTGCCAGCAGCTTAATGTCGCGTCTTGAAGCTTTCTTT. Translating gives CASSLMSRLEAFF. The full variable domain, completed using reference TRBV7-2 and TRBJ1-1, is GAGVSQSPSNKVTEKGKDVELRCDPISGHTALYWYRQSLGQGLEFLIYFQGNSAPDKSGLPSDRFSAERTGGSVSTLTIQRTQQEDSAVYLCASSLMSRLEAFFGQGTRLTVV.

The chain uses TRBV6-1 and TRBJ1-6; a possible D gene is TRBD1 (5 bases). Germline V gives CDR1 MNHNS, CDR2 SASEGT. V was cut by 2 bases and J by 10 bases, with 12 bases left in between. The CDR3 spans 14 residues. The CDR3 region is CASSESQGISPLHF. The CDR3 DNA follows: TGTGCCAGCAGTGAAAGCCAGGGAATCTCACCCCTCCACTTT.

The chain has TRBV13 and TRBJ2-5; the D gene is possibly TRBD1 (6 bases). Trimming cost V 2 bases and J 1 base, with 8 bases left between them. Per germline, CDR1 PRHDT and CDR2 FYEKMQ (reference sequence). This CDR3 region has 14 residues. CDR3 protein: CASSLRGGQETQYF. The CDR3 DNA is TGTGCCAGCAGCTTACGAGGGGGCCAAGAGACCCAGTACTTC.

This sequence joins TRBV4-3 and TRBJ1-4, with D uncertain. The V gene lost 0 bases and the J gene lost 6 bases, with 14 bases spanning the gap. Per the germline V gene, CDR1 is LGHNA and CDR2 is YSLEER. There are 16 residues in the CDR3. This CDR3 is CASSQDPAGLDEKLFF. The CDR3 DNA sequence: TGCGCCAGCAGCCAAGATCCGGCTGGACTGGATGAAAAACTGTTTTTT.

The genes are TRBV11-3 and TRBJ1-6; D may be TRBD1 (5 bases). CDR3 length: 13 residues. V was clipped by 1 base and J by 8 bases, with 6 bases between them. Germline values: CDR1 SGHNT, CDR2 YENEEA. CDR3 DNA: TGTGCCAGCAGCTTAGGGGGGGATTCACCCCTCCACTTT. Its translation is CASSLGGDSPLHF.

The CDR3 loop is CASSIGGSPSETQYF. CDR3 nucleotides: TGTGCCAGTAGTATAGGCGGGAGTCCGTCCGAGACCCAGTACTTC. The chain is built from TRBV19 and TRBJ2-5, with 7 bases fitting TRBD2. The germline gives CDR1 LNHDA, CDR2 SQIVND (reference sequence). The CDR3 runs 15 residues. The trim removed 1 base at V and 5 bases at J, leaving 7 bases unmatched.